The 19 T cell receptor beta chains in this list originate from one sample, sequenced in a study of T cell clonotyping in hematopoietic cell transplantation (dated by TCRdb to 2020 to 2023). Library creation used the immunoSEQ multiplex PCR assay. This is the immuneACCESS table as TCRdb keeps it, with only in-frame sequences that have V and J called. A part of the clones is gone; compared with another copy, unresolved V genes explain less than half, and the rest is unexplained. This sample lists roughly 50,000 clones; 85% to 90% were detected once. Clones ranked in the top ten supply 5.5% to 7% of the sample. The time point label on this specimen signifies: recipient sample about 28 days before transplant, after cytoreduction. The sequencing here drew on peripheral blood mononuclear cells, taken before stem cell transplant. The source of these receptors is a man in his sixties with biphenotypic leukemia. Some clones in this sample may be carry-over from other donors' samples.

The rearrangement uses TRBV5-1 and TRBJ2-2; D is ambiguous. V gave up 1 base and J gave up 4 bases, with 11 bases separating them. Germline V lookup: CDR1 SGHRS, CDR2 YFSETQ. The CDR3 totals 15 residues. DNA of the CDR3: TGCGCCAGCAGCTTGATAGGCCCGGTCACCGGGGAGCTGTTTTTT. It encodes CASSLIGPVTGELFF.

The chain carries TRBV28 and TRBJ2-7; D remains unclear. V was trimmed by 8 bases and J by 3 bases, leaving 8 bases between them. Germline values: CDR1 MDHEN, CDR2 SYDVKM. There are 11 residues in the CDR3. CDR3 coding DNA: TGTGCCAGCTCCTTTTACTACGAGCAGTACTTC. Translation: CASSFYYEQYF.

CDR3 sequence (DNA): TGTGCCAGCTCACCTTCCGGGTTCCAAGAGACCCAGTACTTC. Translating it yields CASSPSGFQETQYF. This chain joins TRBV18 and TRBJ2-5; D not resolved. Trimming removed 3 bases at V and 1 base at J, with 9 bases between. The CDR3 is made up of 14 amino acids. Germline V gene sequence: CDR1 KGHSH, CDR2 LQKENI.

The genes are TRBV11-2 and TRBJ2-2; D is unclear. Germline-derived CDR1 and CDR2 are SGHAT and FQNNGV. The CDR3 runs 12 residues. V was clipped by 5 bases and J by 4 bases, with 5 bases between them. CDR3 sequence: CASSPLTGELFF. The CDR3 nucleotides read TGTGCCAGCAGCCCCCTCACCGGGGAGCTGTTTTTT.

The chain employs TRBV4-3 and TRBJ2-1; D unclear. The V and J ends lost 0 bases and 8 bases respectively, with 11 bases between them. Germline CDR1 LGHNA, CDR2 YSLEER. The CDR3 is 14 residues long. As DNA, the CDR3 is TGCGCCAGCAGCCAAGATTCGGCTTTCGATGAGCAGTTCTTC. Amino acid sequence: CASSQDSAFDEQFF.

As for this clone: The same CDR3 can be traced to other DNA sequences in this sample. This sequence joins TRBV9 and TRBJ2-7, with TRBD1 matching 8 bases. The germline V gene has CDR1 SGDLS and CDR2 YYNGEE. The CDR3 totals 14 residues. With V trimmed by 2 bases and J by 3 bases, 4 bases remained unmatched. As DNA, the CDR3 is TGTGCCAGCAGCGTTGGGGACAGGAGCTACGAGCAGTACTTC. It specifies CASSVGDRSYEQYF.

This sequence joins TRBV5-1 and TRBJ2-2; 7 bases are shared with TRBD1. This CDR3 has 16 residues. Trimming took 4 bases from V and 2 from J; bases not matched to a gene: 8. Germline-derived CDR1 and CDR2 are SGHRS and YFSETQ. The CDR3 loop is CASSLSGQPNTGELFF. The DNA of the CDR3 is TGCGCCAGCAGCCTCTCGGGACAGCCAAACACCGGGGAGCTGTTTTTT.

The J gene is TRBJ2-7, the V gene TRBV2; 9 bases fit TRBD2. CDR1 and CDR2 (germline): SNHLY, FYNNEI. This CDR3 contains 15 residues. Trimming took 2 bases from V and 2 from J; bases not matched to a gene: 4. The CDR3 spells CASSEWSSGAYEQYF. CDR3 DNA sequence: TGTGCCAGCAGTGAATGGTCTAGCGGGGCCTACGAGCAGTACTTC.

The rearrangement uses TRBV6-5 and TRBJ2-7; TRBD2 might be the D (5 bases). Germline CDR1 reads MNHEY; CDR2 reads SVGAGI. The CDR3 covers 13 residues. The V gene lost 2 bases and the J gene lost 4 bases, with 9 bases spanning the gap. Here the CDR3 DNA reads TGTGCCAGCAGTTACAGGGAGTCGTACGAGCAGTACTTC. Encoded protein: CASSYRESYEQYF.

CDR3 loop: CASSEGVLPEPYEQYF. The DNA of the CDR3 is TGTGCCAGCAGCGAAGGAGTACTCCCGGAACCCTACGAGCAGTACTTC. This chain joins TRBV9 and TRBJ2-7, with D unclear. The V end was cut by 3 bases, the J end by 2 bases, with 18 bases between. The CDR3 sequence is 16 residues long. Germline CDR1 SGDLS, CDR2 YYNGEE.

The chain couples TRBV28 to TRBJ1-5; a weak D match, TRBD1 (6 bases). CDR3 length: 14 amino acids. V was trimmed by 6 bases and J by 3 bases, leaving 12 bases between them. Germline V gene lookup returns CDR1 MDHEN and CDR2 SYDVKM. The chain's CDR3 is CASSPHRVNQPQHF. For the CDR3, the DNA is TGTGCCAGCAGCCCCCACAGGGTCAATCAGCCCCAGCATTTT.

This chain links TRBV28 with TRBJ1-5, with D perhaps TRBD1 (5 bases). This CDR3 spans 16 amino acids. CDR1 is MDHEN and CDR2 is SYDVKM in the germline V gene. V lost 3 bases and J lost 5, with 17 bases in between. The CDR3 is CASSFNQISGHQPQHF. The CDR3 DNA is TGTGCCAGCAGTTTCAATCAGATCTCGGGGCATCAGCCCCAGCATTTT.

The V call is TRBV14, the J call TRBJ2-7; 9 nucleotides align to TRBD1. This CDR3 region has 14 residues. In germline, CDR1 is SGHDN, CDR2 FVKESK. The J segment lost 3 bases and the V segment lost 4 bases, leaving 4 bases of the junction unmatched. The CDR3 coding sequence is TGTGCCAGCAGCCGACAGGGGGGAGGCTACGAGCAGTACTTC. The encoded protein is CASSRQGGGYEQYF.

The chain recombines TRBV19 with TRBJ2-7; 10 bases agree with TRBD1. This CDR3 contains 15 residues. The germline V gene encodes CDR1 LNHDA and CDR2 SQIVND (reference sequence). Unmatched junction bases numbered 12, after V lost 8 bases and J lost 5 bases. The CDR3 DNA follows: TGTGCCAGTGGAACGACAGGGGGCGCATCCCACGAGCAGTACTTC. Translating gives CASGTTGGASHEQYF. The whole variable domain, filled in from reference TRBV19 and TRBJ2-7, reads DGGITQSPKYLFRKEGQNVTLSCEQNLNHDAMYWYRQDPGQGLRLIYYSQIVNDFQKGDIAEGYSVSREKKESFPLTVTSAQKNPTAFYLCASGTTGGASHEQYFGPGTRLTVT.

This clone appeared a few times. The chain joins TRBV6-5 to TRBJ2-1; 8 bases agree with TRBD2. The length of the CDR3 is 15 residues. Germline CDR1 is MNHEY and CDR2 is SVGAGI. The ends lost 4 bases at V and 0 bases at J; junction bases unmatched: 2. The CDR3 reads CASSSGTSSYNEQFF. DNA of the CDR3: TGTGCCAGCAGTTCCGGGACTAGCTCCTACAATGAGCAGTTCTTC.

The rearrangement links TRBV11-2 to TRBJ1-1; possible D gene TRBD1, 6 bases. CDR3 length: 15 residues. Deletions cut 0 bases from V and 1 base from J, with 9 bases between. CDR1 is SGHAT and CDR2 is FQNNGV in the germline V gene. CDR3 nucleotide sequence: TGTGCCAGCAGCTTAGAACGGGGGGCGAACACTGAAGCTTTCTTT. Translated, it gives CASSLERGANTEAFF.

This clone was seen just once. J is TRBJ2-7 and V is TRBV11-2, with no clear D. Trimming left V 3 bases short and J 4 bases short, with 10 bases between. Germline CDR1 and CDR2: SGHAT and FQNNGV. This CDR3 contains 13 residues. The CDR3 coding sequence is TGTGCCAGCAGCTTGGGTACGCAATACGAGCAGTACTTC. Translated, it gives CASSLGTQYEQYF.

This chain connects TRBV2 to TRBJ2-7, with 9 positions matching TRBD1. The V gene end was trimmed by 7 bases and the J gene end by 5 bases; junction bases not matched to a gene: 6. This CDR3 contains 13 residues. Germline CDR1 is SNHLY and CDR2 is FYNNEI. The CDR3 DNA reads TGTGCCAGCATGGGACAGGGTCGCGACGAGCAGTACTTC. Translated, it gives CASMGQGRDEQYF.

The rearrangement uses TRBV6-1 and TRBJ1-4; 7 positions agree with TRBD1. CDR1 and CDR2 from the germline V gene are MNHNS and SASEGT. Trimming took 6 bases from V and 8 from J; bases not matched to a gene: 9. The CDR3 length is 14 residues. The CDR3 loop is CASRLTGRDEKLFF. DNA for the CDR3: TGTGCCAGCAGATTGACAGGGAGGGACGAAAAACTGTTTTTT.